Below are 23 T cell receptor beta chains sequenced from a single sample in a study of blood T cell repertoires in COVID-19. Generated by immunoSEQ multiplex PCR, the TCRdb table keeps only in-frame clones and is missing some. The data hold fewer than 300,000 clones, with approximately 90% observed a single time. Sequenced: peripheral blood. These receptors all stem from a woman aged 40 to 49 who had recovered from COVID-19.

The genes are TRBV30 and TRBJ1-1, with TRBD1 as a possible D gene (5 bases). The germline V gene has CDR1 GTSNPN and CDR2 SVGIG (reference sequence). The V end was cut by 0 bases, the J end by 4 bases, with 9 bases between. CDR3 length: 13 residues. In DNA, the CDR3 is TGTGCCTGGAGTGTCGTACAGGCCACTGAAGCTTTCTTT. Translated, it gives CAWSVVQATEAFF.

The sample holds one count of this clone. The V and J genes are TRBV12-3 or TRBV12-4 and TRBJ2-1; D is uncertain. V was pared by 5 bases and J by 6 bases, with 5 bases between. CDR3 length equals 11 residues. The CDR3 region is CASSQINEQFF. The CDR3 DNA is TGTGCCAGCAGTCAGATCAATGAGCAGTTCTTC.

The chain is built from TRBV30 and TRBJ1-3, with D possibly being TRBD1 (5 bases). CDR1 and CDR2 (germline): GTSNPN, SVGIG (reference sequence). V lost 3 bases and J lost 7, with 13 bases in between. This CDR3 is built from 13 residues. CDR3 protein: CAWSAGLGNTIYF. The CDR3 DNA sequence: TGTGCCTGGAGCGCGGGACTGGGGAACACCATATATTTT.

The chain combines TRBV3-1 (or the pseudogene TRBV3-2) with TRBJ1-2; D gene unclear. Germline CDR1 LGHDT, CDR2 YNNKEL (reference sequence). Between the trimmed V and J ends, which lost 7 bases and 8 bases, there was a span of 14 bases. The CDR3 length is 12 residues. CDR3 sequence: CASTRGHRGYTF. The CDR3 DNA reads TGTGCCAGCACCCGTGGGCATCGGGGCTACACCTTC.

This clone was detected once. This rearrangement joins TRBV9 to TRBJ2-5, with TRBD2 matching 8 bases. In germline, CDR1 is SGDLS, CDR2 YYNGEE. This CDR3 region has 15 residues. The V segment lost 6 bases and the J segment 4 bases; nucleotides outside the gene matches: 11. CDR3 amino acids: CASTVREGLGETQYF. CDR3 coding DNA: TGTGCCAGCACCGTCCGGGAGGGATTGGGAGAGACCCAGTACTTC.

The chain employs TRBV7-2 and TRBJ1-5; no clear D gene. The CDR3 is 13 amino acids. Germline V gene sequence: CDR1 SGHTA, CDR2 FQGNSA. Trimming pared 3 bases from V and 5 bases from J, leaving 8 bases between. The CDR3 loop reads CASSFDSDQPQHF. Here the CDR3 DNA reads TGTGCCAGCAGCTTTGACTCCGATCAGCCCCAGCATTTT.

This chain joins TRBV2 and TRBJ1-4; 7 positions agree with TRBD1. Per the germline V gene, CDR1 is SNHLY and CDR2 is FYNNEI. V was pared by 8 bases and J by 4 bases, with 7 bases of the junction left unmatched. CDR3 length: 14 residues. CDR3 sequence (DNA): TGTGCCAGCGGTCCGGGACAGAATAATGAAAAACTGTTTTTT. Translation: CASGPGQNNEKLFF.

The genes are TRBV30 and TRBJ2-1; TRBD1 is a possible D gene (7 bases). Germline V lookup: CDR1 GTSNPN, CDR2 SVGIG (reference sequence). The V end lost 4 bases, the J end lost 9 bases, and 16 bases lay between the germline ends. There are 13 residues in the CDR3. The CDR3 bases are TGTGCCTGGACCCCAGGGGGGCTAGGTGAGCAGTTCTTC. Amino acid sequence: CAWTPGGLGEQFF. Supplemented by reference TRBV30 and TRBJ2-1, the full variable domain reads SQTIHQWPATLVQPVGSPLSLECTVEGTSNPNLYWYRQAAGRGLQLLFYSVGIGQISSEVPQNLSASRPQDRQFILSSKKLLLSDSGFYLCAWTPGGLGEQFFGPGTRLTVL.

The J gene is TRBJ1-1, the V gene TRBV30, with TRBD1 matching over 9 bases. The germline V gene encodes CDR1 GTSNPN and CDR2 SVGIG (reference sequence). This CDR3 region has 11 residues. J was trimmed by 10 bases and V by 0 bases; bases with no gene match: 0. The CDR3 nucleotides read TGTGCCTGGAGTGTACAGGGGGCAGCTTTCTTT. Protein sequence: CAWSVQGAAFF.

In its sample, this clone was seen once. The chain employs TRBV11-3 and TRBJ2-1; perhaps TRBD2 as D (6 bases). The length of the CDR3 is 14 residues. Trimming stripped 8 bases from V and 2 bases from J, with 13 bases between. From germline, CDR1 is SGHNT and CDR2 YENEEA. The CDR3 protein is CASSGGGPYNEQFF. The CDR3 bases are TGTGCCAGCTCTGGTGGAGGGCCCTACAATGAGCAGTTCTTC.

The chain recombines TRBV7-8 with TRBJ2-7, with 8 bases fitting TRBD1. CDR3 length: 16 amino acids. From germline, CDR1 is SGHVS and CDR2 FQNEAQ. Losses at the gene ends were 8 bases for V and 2 bases for J; bases not matched to a gene: 14. CDR3 region: CASQGAGTGAPYEQYF. DNA of the CDR3: TGTGCCAGCCAGGGGGCGGGGACAGGAGCCCCCTACGAGCAGTACTTC.

The V gene is TRBV4-1, the J gene TRBJ1-4, with D maybe TRBD1 (6 bases). Per germline, CDR1 MGHRA and CDR2 YSYEKL. V gave up 2 bases and J gave up 3 bases, with 13 bases separating them. This CDR3 has 16 amino acids. The CDR3: CASSQSGGGPNEKLFF. As DNA, the CDR3 is TGCGCCAGCAGCCAAAGTGGGGGGGGGCCTAATGAAAAACTGTTTTTT.

The CDR3 DNA reads as TGTGCCAGCTCACCAATGCAGGGATACGAGCAGTACGTC. It yields the protein CASSPMQGYEQYV. The gene calls are TRBV18 and TRBJ2-7, with D possibly matching TRBD1 (5 bases). The CDR3 loop spans 13 amino acids. Germline V gene sequence: CDR1 KGHSH, CDR2 LQKENI. The ends were cut back, 2 bases at V and 4 bases at J, with 9 bases in the middle.

The V call is TRBV27, the J call TRBJ2-3; D is undetermined. Deletions cut 2 bases from V and 2 bases from J, with 11 bases between. The CDR3 is made up of 15 amino acids. Germline V gene lookup returns CDR1 MNHEY and CDR2 SMNVEV (reference sequence). The CDR3 region has the DNA TGTGCCAGCAGTTTAACGAGCGCATCCACAGATACGCAGTATTTT. It is translated as CASSLTSASTDTQYF.

The genes are TRBV6-6 and TRBJ2-3; the D gene is possibly TRBD2 (6 bases). Trimming cost V 11 bases and J 2 bases, with 17 bases left between them. From germline, CDR1 is MNHNY and CDR2 SVGAGI (reference sequence). The CDR3 length is 14 residues. CDR3 in amino acids: CAGRRGGPTDTQYF. CDR3 bases: TGTGCCGGACGCCGGGGAGGACCCACAGATACGCAGTATTTT.

The chain has TRBV24-1 and TRBJ1-2; D not resolved. This CDR3 has 16 amino acids. V gave up 4 bases and J gave up 2 bases, with 16 bases separating them. Looked up from germline, CDR1 is KGHDR and CDR2 is SFDVKD. CDR3 in amino acids: CATSDPRGSPNYGYTF. The CDR3 DNA follows: TGTGCCACCAGTGACCCTCGCGGGAGCCCAAACTATGGCTACACCTTC.

The CDR3 coding sequence is TGTGCCAGCAGCCCAGGTGGGGGGGCCAACTATGGCTACACCTTC. It specifies CASSPGGGANYGYTF. The chain is built from TRBV5-5 and TRBJ1-2; tentatively, D is TRBD1 (6 bases). The germline V gene has CDR1 SGHKS and CDR2 YYEKEE (reference sequence). CDR3 length: 15 amino acids. V dropped 4 bases and J dropped 2 bases, with 15 bases sitting between them.

This chain connects TRBV5-1 to TRBJ2-3; TRBD2 aligns across 8 bases. The CDR3 contains 15 residues. Germline V gives CDR1 SGHRS, CDR2 YFSETQ. The ends lost 4 bases at V and 4 bases at J; junction bases unmatched: 8. Here the CDR3 reads CASSQGLAESDTQYF. CDR3 DNA sequence: TGCGCCAGCAGCCAAGGACTAGCTGAGTCAGATACGCAGTATTTT.

This sequence joins TRBV18 and TRBJ2-3, with a possible D match to TRBD1 (5 bases). The CDR3 runs 13 residues. Trimming removed 0 bases from V and 6 bases from J, with 7 bases in between. Germline V gene sequence: CDR1 KGHSH, CDR2 LQKENI. The CDR3 DNA reads as TGTGCCAGCTCACCACCGGGGCCGGATACGCAGTATTTT. Amino acids: CASSPPGPDTQYF.

V and J are TRBV9 and TRBJ1-2; D is ambiguous. The CDR3 extends over 14 amino acids. Germline V gene lookup returns CDR1 SGDLS and CDR2 YYNGEE. Trimming left V 2 bases short and J 8 bases short, with 16 bases between. CDR3 protein: CASSVVDGNGGYTF. The CDR3 DNA sequence: TGTGCCAGCAGCGTCGTCGACGGAAACGGGGGCTACACCTTC.

The CDR3 coding sequence is TGTGCCAGCAGCTTAGTTTCCAGGGCAGATACGCAGTATTTT. This sequence encodes CASSLVSRADTQYF. The J gene is TRBJ2-3, the V gene TRBV13; D perhaps matches TRBD1 (5 bases). Trimming removed 1 base from V and 4 bases from J, with 9 bases in between. Germline CDR1 reads PRHDT; CDR2 reads FYEKMQ (reference sequence). The length of the CDR3 is 14 residues. Drawing the rest from reference TRBV13 and TRBJ2-3, the complete variable domain is AAGVIQSPRHLIKEKRETATLKCYPIPRHDTVYWYQQGPGQDPQFLISFYEKMQSDKGSIPDRFSAQQFSDYHSELNMSSLELGDSALYFCASSLVSRADTQYFGPGTRLTVL.

The chain joins TRBV3-1 (or the pseudogene TRBV3-2) to TRBJ1-3; D may be TRBD1 (5 bases). V was shortened by 0 bases and J by 4 bases, with 10 bases between the two germline ends. This CDR3 comprises 15 residues. In germline, CDR1 is LGHDT, CDR2 YNNKEL (reference sequence). CDR3 nucleotide sequence: TGTGCCAGCAGCCAAGATGCGTCAGGGGGAAACACCATATATTTT. Translated, it gives CASSQDASGGNTIYF.

The chain links TRBV10-3 to TRBJ2-3; 7 bases match TRBD2. The V gene end was trimmed by 4 bases and the J gene end by 3 bases; junction bases not matched to a gene: 7. Germline CDR1 is ENHRY and CDR2 is SYGVKD. This CDR3 has 15 amino acids. The CDR3 region is CAISGGRAGTDTQYF. CDR3 DNA: TGTGCCATCAGTGGAGGGAGGGCGGGTACAGATACGCAGTATTTT.